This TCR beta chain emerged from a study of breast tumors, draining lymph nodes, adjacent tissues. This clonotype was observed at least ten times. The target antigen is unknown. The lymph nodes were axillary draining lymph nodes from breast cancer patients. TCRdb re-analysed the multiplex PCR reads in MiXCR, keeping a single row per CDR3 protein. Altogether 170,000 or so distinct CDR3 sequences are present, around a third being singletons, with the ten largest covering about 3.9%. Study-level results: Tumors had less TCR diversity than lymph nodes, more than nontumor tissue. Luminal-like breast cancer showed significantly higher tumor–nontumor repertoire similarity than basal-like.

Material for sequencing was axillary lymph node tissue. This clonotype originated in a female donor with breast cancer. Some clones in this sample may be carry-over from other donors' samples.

CDR3 in DNA: TGTGCCAGCAGCATCGAGCCTGGACAGGGGGCTTACGAGCAGTACTTC. It codes for CASSIEPGQGAYEQYF. The chain carries TRBV11-2 and TRBJ2-7; TRBD1 matches at 11 bases. Germline CDR1 is SGHAT and CDR2 is FQNNGV. This CDR3 spans 16 amino acids. J gave up 4 bases and V 5 bases, and 10 bases lay outside the gene matches. The complete variable domain, with remaining parts taken from reference TRBV11-2 and TRBJ2-7, reads EAGVAQSPRYKIIEKRQSVAFWCNPISGHATLYWYQQILGQGPKLLIQFQNNGVVDDSQLPKDRFSAERLKGVDSTLKIQPAKLEDSAVYLCASSIEPGQGAYEQYFGPGTRLTVT.